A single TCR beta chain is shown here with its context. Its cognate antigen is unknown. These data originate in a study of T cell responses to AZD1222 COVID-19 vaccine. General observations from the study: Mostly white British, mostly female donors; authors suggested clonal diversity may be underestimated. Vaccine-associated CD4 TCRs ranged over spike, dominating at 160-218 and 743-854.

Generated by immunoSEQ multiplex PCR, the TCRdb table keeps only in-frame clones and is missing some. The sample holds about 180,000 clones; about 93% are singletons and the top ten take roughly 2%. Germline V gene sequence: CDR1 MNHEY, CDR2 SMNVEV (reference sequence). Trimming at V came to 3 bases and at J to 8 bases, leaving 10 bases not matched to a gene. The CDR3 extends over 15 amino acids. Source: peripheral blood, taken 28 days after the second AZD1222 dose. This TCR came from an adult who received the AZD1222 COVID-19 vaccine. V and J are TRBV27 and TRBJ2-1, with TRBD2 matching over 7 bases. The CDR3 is CASSLSGTIGDEQFF. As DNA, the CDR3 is TGTGCCAGCAGTTTGTCCGGGACTATAGGGGATGAGCAGTTCTTC.